This passage covers 9 T cell receptor beta chains from one sample sequenced in a study of beta chain features in type 1 diabetes. The study's findings and limits: All four CD4+ subsets of Type 1 diabetes patients contained TCRB CDR3s that were moderately but significantly shorter.

Isolated RNA was reverse transcribed in full, so expressed TCRB transcripts were sequenced. Assay used: immunoSEQ multiplex PCR; TCRdb lists only in-frame clones, some missing. The sample holds 40,000 to 45,000 clones, around 71% seen once. Antigen specificity for these receptors is unknown. The sequenced material came from Tregs from blood. These receptors were taken from a woman between 18 and 29 years old with type 1 diabetes.

This chain connects TRBV7-2 to TRBJ1-6, with TRBD1 identical over 7 bases. Germline trimming cut 5 bases from V and 2 bases from J; bases unmatched to any gene: 6. This CDR3 is 16 amino acids long. The V gene's germline CDR1 is SGHTA and CDR2 FQGNSA. CDR3 DNA: TGTGCCAGCAGCCGACAGGGTCTGACCTATAATTCACCCCTCCACTTT. As protein: CASSRQGLTYNSPLHF.

This sequence joins TRBV30 and TRBJ2-2; 9 nucleotides match TRBD2. CDR1 and CDR2 (germline): GTSNPN, SVGIG (reference sequence). After removal of 7 bases from V and 5 bases from J, the junction contained 8 bases not matched to a gene. The CDR3 has 14 amino acids. This CDR3 is CASKREVWTGELFF. The CDR3 DNA follows: TGTGCCTCCAAGCGGGAGGTTTGGACCGGGGAGCTGTTTTTT. The full variable domain, with the rest looked up from reference TRBV30 and TRBJ2-2, is SQTIHQWPATLVQPVGSPLSLECTVEGTSNPNLYWYRQAAGRGLQLLFYSVGIGQISSEVPQNLSASRPQDRQFILSSKKLLLSDSGFYLCASKREVWTGELFFGEGSRLTVL.

The rearrangement links TRBV29-1 to TRBJ2-3, with 10 bases that match TRBD2. Losses at the gene ends were 7 bases for V and 5 bases for J; bases not matched to a gene: 15. Per germline, CDR1 SQVTM and CDR2 ANQGSEA. The CDR3 contains 16 residues. CDR3 nucleotide sequence: TGCAGCGGTAACAGGGGAACTAGCGGGACCGGAGATACGCAGTATTTT. This sequence encodes CSGNRGTSGTGDTQYF.

The chain has TRBV23-1 and TRBJ2-7; 7 bases map to TRBD2. TRBV23-1 is known as an ORF, though its function is uncertain. J lost 1 base, V lost 0 bases, and 3 bases had no gene match. The CDR3 extends over 15 amino acids. The CDR3 sequence is CASSQSSGRSYEQYF. The CDR3 coding sequence is TGCGCCAGCAGTCAATCTAGCGGGCGTTCCTACGAGCAGTACTTC.

The rearrangement joins TRBV1 to TRBJ2-3; TRBD2 was called by the table and not checked on the DNA. TRBV1 is deemed a pseudogene. The CDR3 is 21 residues long. The CDR3 region is CTSSQAPPGGSRGRTTDTQYF. The CDR3 nucleotides read TGCACCAGCAGCCAAGCCCCACCCGGCGGGAGTCGGGGAAGGACTACAGATACGCAGTATTTT.

This clone was observed a single time. The V and J genes are TRBV5-4 and TRBJ2-3; 8 bases fit TRBD1. CDR1 and CDR2 (germline): SGHNT, YYREEE (reference sequence). The CDR3 is 14 residues long. V was pared by 0 bases and J by 6 bases, with 3 bases of the junction left unmatched. CDR3 bases: TGTGCCAGCAGCTTGGCTTGGACAGGGGATACGCAGTATTTT. Translation gives CASSLAWTGDTQYF.

The J gene is TRBJ1-6, the V gene TRBV7-9, with D perhaps TRBD1 (5 bases). This CDR3 has 17 residues. CDR1 is SEHNR, CDR2 FQNEAQ, per germline (reference sequence). The ends were cut back, 5 bases at V and 3 bases at J, with 17 bases in the middle. The CDR3 loop reads CASSLGGGSNYNSPLHF. In DNA form, the CDR3 reads TGTGCCAGCAGCCTCGGGGGAGGGAGCAACTATAATTCACCCCTCCACTTT.

The rearrangement uses TRBV5-1 and TRBJ2-1; 7 nucleotides agree with TRBD1. Germline V gene lookup returns CDR1 SGHRS and CDR2 YFSETQ. After removal of 4 bases from V and 4 bases from J, the junction contained 5 bases not matched to a gene. The CDR3 covers 14 residues. The CDR3 region is CASSEDRSYNEQFF. The DNA of the CDR3 is TGCGCCAGCAGCGAGGACAGGAGTTACAATGAGCAGTTCTTC.

This clone occurred a few times. The chain recombines TRBV10-3 with TRBJ1-4; maybe TRBD1 (5 bases). From germline, CDR1 is ENHRY and CDR2 SYGVKD. The CDR3 loop spans 14 amino acids. Trimming took off 5 bases at V and 0 bases at J, with 7 bases between the two ends. The CDR3 nucleotides are TGTGCCATCAGTCAGGGTACAACTAATGAAAAACTGTTTTTT. Translating it yields CAISQGTTNEKLFF.